The 31 T cell receptor beta chains in this list originate from one sample, sequenced in a study of cytomegalovirus exposure and HLA in healthy donors. The repertoire was sequenced with immunoSEQ multiplex PCR; TCRdb's copy has only in-frame clones and lacks some. Seen here are some 110,000 clones, roughly 83% observed once, and the top ten hold 4.9%. Sequenced: PBMCs. The source is a man aged 18 to 29 in good health and CMV-seronegative.

Turning to this clone: The same CDR3 is also encoded by other DNA sequences in this sample. The V gene is TRBV11-2, the J gene TRBJ2-1; 7 positions match TRBD2. The CDR3 length is 14 residues. The V segment lost 1 base and the J segment 3 bases; nucleotides outside the gene matches: 0. CDR1 is SGHAT and CDR2 is FQNNGV in the germline V gene. The CDR3 sequence is CASSLAGGYNEQFF. The CDR3 DNA reads TGTGCCAGCAGCTTAGCGGGGGGCTACAATGAGCAGTTCTTC.

The V call is TRBV9, the J call TRBJ1-2; tentative D call: TRBD1 (6 bases). V lost 7 bases to trimming and J lost 8 bases, with 9 bases between them. There are 10 residues in the CDR3. In germline, CDR1 is SGDLS, CDR2 YYNGEE. CDR3 sequence: CASAGAGYTF. The CDR3 DNA is TGTGCCAGCGCGGGGGCGGGCTACACCTTC.

V usage is TRBV11-3 and J usage is TRBJ1-1; D remains unclear. With 0 bases removed from V and 1 base from J, the gap between germline ends came to 9 bases. This CDR3 contains 15 residues. Germline V CDR1 and CDR2: SGHNT, YENEEA. CDR3 DNA: TGTGCCAGCAGCTTAGATGGTGGCTCGAACACTGAAGCTTTCTTT. Translating gives CASSLDGGSNTEAFF.

Only one count was recorded for this clone. The chain combines TRBV7-2 with TRBJ2-3; 7 bases match TRBD2. After removal of 5 bases from V and 5 bases from J, the junction contained 19 bases not matched to a gene. The CDR3 length is 18 residues. Germline CDR1 is SGHTA and CDR2 is FQGNSA. The DNA of the CDR3 is TGTGCCAGCAGCCCTAAGGTCGGCGGGGGTACAAACCAAGATACGCAGTATTTT. Its translation: CASSPKVGGGTNQDTQYF.

The chain recombines TRBV10-1 with TRBJ2-3; the D gene is possibly TRBD2 (6 bases). The V end lost 6 bases, the J end lost 0 bases, and 13 bases lay between the germline ends. CDR1 is WNHNN, CDR2 SYGVQD, per germline (reference sequence). The CDR3 loop spans 15 amino acids. CDR3 in DNA: TGCGCCAGCAGAGCCACTGCGGGGAGCACAGATACGCAGTATTTT. Its protein product is CASRATAGSTDTQYF.

This clone was seen at least ten times. The rearrangement uses TRBV1 and TRBJ2-1; the D call in the table, TRBD2, was not verified against the DNA. TRBV1 is a pseudogene. This CDR3 is 19 amino acids long. The CDR3 bases are TGCACCAGCAGCCCGCCGGGACTAGCGAGCCGGCGCTCCTACAATGAGCAGTTCTTC. Its translation: CTSSPPGLASRRSYNEQFF.

This clone was counted a few times. The chain combines TRBV30 with TRBJ1-3; no definite D call. The germline CDR1 and CDR2 sequences are GTSNPN and SVGIG (reference sequence). The length of the CDR3 is 13 residues. The V end lost 1 base, the J end lost 4 bases, and 8 bases lay between the germline ends. CDR3: CAWSGVEGNTIYF. The CDR3 DNA sequence: TGTGCCTGGAGTGGAGTTGAGGGAAACACCATATATTTT.

The chain has TRBV14 and TRBJ2-7; D unclear. Germline V gene lookup returns CDR1 SGHDN and CDR2 FVKESK. V lost 1 base and J 2 bases, leaving 3 bases between the germline ends. The CDR3 is made up of 12 amino acids. CDR3 sequence: CASSQAPYEQYF. CDR3 nucleotides: TGTGCCAGCAGCCAAGCTCCCTACGAGCAGTACTTC.

The table lists this clone with a few counts. The chain couples TRBV5-1 to TRBJ2-7, with 7 bases that match TRBD2. Germline loops: CDR1 SGHRS, CDR2 YFSETQ. The CDR3 is made up of 15 amino acids. Trimming at V came to 0 bases and at J to 3 bases, leaving 6 bases not matched to a gene. The chain's CDR3 is CASSLGGRENYEQYF. Here the CDR3 DNA reads TGCGCCAGCAGCTTGGGAGGGAGGGAAAACTACGAGCAGTACTTC. Looking up the rest from reference TRBV5-1 and TRBJ2-7 gives the full variable domain: KAGVTQTPRYLIKTRGQQVTLSCSPISGHRSVSWYQQTPGQGLQFLFEYFSETQRNKGNFPGRFSGRQFSNSRSEMNVSTLELGDSALYLCASSLGGRENYEQYFGPGTRLTVT.

The chain has TRBV6-1 and TRBJ1-2; TRBD1 matches at 8 bases. This CDR3 has 12 residues. The germline V gene has CDR1 MNHNS and CDR2 SASEGT. V trimming: 8 bases; J trimming: 4 bases; junction bases outside the gene matches: 3. The chain's CDR3 is CASATGGYGYTF. CDR3 bases: TGTGCCAGCGCCACAGGGGGCTATGGCTACACCTTC.

The CDR3 DNA follows: TGTGCCAGCAGCTTGACGAGTTACGAGCAGTACTTC. It specifies CASSLTSYEQYF. The J gene is TRBJ2-7, the V gene TRBV5-8; D unclear. Germline CDR1 reads SGHTS; CDR2 reads YDEGEE. The CDR3 runs to 12 residues. Trimming shortened V by 1 base and J by 4 bases, and 6 bases separated the two germline ends.

V gene TRBV30 combines with J gene TRBJ2-2, with a tentative D call TRBD1 (6 bases). V was trimmed by 0 bases and J by 6 bases, leaving 11 bases between them. Germline assignment: CDR1 GTSNPN and CDR2 SVGIG (reference sequence). The CDR3 covers 14 residues. The DNA of the CDR3 is TGTGCCTGGAGTGTATTAGGGGGACCCGGGGAGCTGTTTTTT. Protein product: CAWSVLGGPGELFF.

The CDR3 sequence is CASSHDRGTQETQYF. The CDR3 bases are TGTGCCAGCAGCCATGACAGGGGGACCCAAGAGACCCAGTACTTC. J is TRBJ2-5 and V is TRBV7-9; 9 bases fit TRBD1. The V segment lost 5 bases and the J segment 1 base; nucleotides outside the gene matches: 5. The CDR3 contains 15 residues. Per the germline V gene, CDR1 is SEHNR and CDR2 is FQNEAQ (reference sequence).

The chain has TRBV7-2 and TRBJ1-3; possible D gene TRBD1, 5 bases. Germline V CDR1 and CDR2: SGHTA, FQGNSA. The CDR3 loop spans 16 amino acids. The V and J ends lost 0 bases and 0 bases respectively, with 9 bases between them. CDR3 region: CASSLARVNSGNTIYF. The DNA of the CDR3 is TGTGCCAGCAGCTTAGCCAGGGTTAACTCTGGAAACACCATATATTTT.

The chain has TRBV2 and TRBJ1-4; TRBD1 aligns across 7 bases. Germline-derived CDR1 and CDR2 are SNHLY and FYNNEI. The V gene end was trimmed by 2 bases and the J gene end by 5 bases; junction bases not matched to a gene: 5. CDR3 length: 15 residues. The CDR3, as DNA: TGTGCCAGCAGTGAAACGAGAGGGGGCAATGAAAAACTGTTTTTT. Protein: CASSETRGGNEKLFF.

The rearrangement joins TRBV7-2 to TRBJ2-2; TRBD1 matches at 7 bases. CDR3 length: 16 residues. CDR1 is SGHTA and CDR2 is FQGNSA in the germline V gene. V dropped 5 bases and J dropped 1; count of bases not matched to a gene: 7. The CDR3 sequence is CASSHLRTGNTGELFF. The CDR3 DNA reads as TGTGCCAGCAGCCATCTGCGGACAGGGAACACCGGGGAGCTGTTTTTT.

The chain combines TRBV7-2 with TRBJ2-1; 12 nucleotides align to TRBD2. With V trimmed by 1 base and J by 9 bases, 4 bases remained unmatched. The CDR3 spans 15 residues. Per the germline V gene, CDR1 is SGHTA and CDR2 is FQGNSA. CDR3 nucleotide sequence: TGTGCCAGCAGCTTAGGACTAGCGGGAGTGGGTGAGCAGTTCTTC. It yields the protein CASSLGLAGVGEQFF.

The rearrangement joins TRBV11-2 to TRBJ1-2; TRBD1 might be the D (5 bases). Germline V gene data show CDR1 as SGHAT and CDR2 as FQNNGV. Deletions cut 1 base from V and 1 base from J, with 13 bases between. The CDR3 contains 16 residues. Here the CDR3 DNA reads TGTGCCAGCAGCTTAGCCGGGGGGGAATATAACTATGGCTACACCTTC. Its translation is CASSLAGGEYNYGYTF.

The chain is built from TRBV6-5 and TRBJ1-1; 8 nucleotides align to TRBD1. The J segment lost 6 bases and the V segment lost 4 bases, leaving 10 bases of the junction unmatched. Germline-derived CDR1 and CDR2 are MNHEY and SVGAGI. This CDR3 has 15 residues. The CDR3: CASSSRRQGLSEAFF. The CDR3 DNA follows: TGTGCCAGCAGTTCCCGCCGACAGGGGCTTTCTGAAGCTTTCTTT.

The rearrangement uses TRBV4-1 and TRBJ2-3; D not resolved. The V gene's germline CDR1 is MGHRA and CDR2 YSYEKL. This CDR3 is built from 15 residues. Trimming removed 1 base at V and 1 base at J, with 9 bases between. The CDR3 reads CASSQGVAGTDTQYF. CDR3 coding DNA: TGCGCCAGCAGCCAAGGCGTCGCTGGCACAGATACGCAGTATTTT.

This sequence joins TRBV19 and TRBJ1-4, with D uncertain. Per germline, CDR1 LNHDA and CDR2 SQIVND (reference sequence). V lost 5 bases and J 12 bases, leaving 19 bases between the germline ends. The length of the CDR3 is 14 residues. The CDR3 DNA follows: TGTGCCAGTAGTCAGGACCTAGACTTCGGGGAACTGTTTTTT. Translating it yields CASSQDLDFGELFF.

The V call is TRBV29-1, the J call TRBJ2-7; possibly TRBD2 for D (6 bases). Germline V CDR1 and CDR2: SQVTM, ANQGSEA. This CDR3 comprises 14 residues. The V gene lost 7 bases and the J gene lost 6 bases, with 22 bases spanning the gap. The CDR3 is CSAWGEKSLSEQYF. The CDR3 nucleotides read TGCAGCGCCTGGGGGGAGAAGTCCCTTTCCGAGCAGTACTTC.

The chain uses TRBV4-1 and TRBJ1-1; tentatively, D is TRBD1 (5 bases). Germline V gene data show CDR1 as MGHRA and CDR2 as YSYEKL. This CDR3 is built from 15 residues. The V gene lost 2 bases and the J gene lost 0 bases, with 10 bases spanning the gap. The CDR3 reads CASSQQGTMNTEAFF. CDR3 DNA sequence: TGCGCCAGCAGCCAACAGGGTACCATGAACACTGAAGCTTTCTTT.

This rearrangement joins TRBV5-1 to TRBJ1-2; a weak D match, TRBD1 (6 bases). V was pared by 1 base and J by 3 bases, with 13 bases between. The CDR3 sequence is 15 residues long. Per the germline V gene, CDR1 is SGHRS and CDR2 is YFSETQ. Written as DNA, the CDR3 is TGCGCCAGCAGCTTGATATCGAACAGGGACTATGGCTACACCTTC. This encodes CASSLISNRDYGYTF.

This clone was counted many times. The sample carries other DNA sequences with the same CDR3. The CDR3 coding sequence is TGTGCCAGCAGTTTAAATCTGGGGGCGCGTACTGAAGCTTTCTTT. It translates to CASSLNLGARTEAFF. The genes are TRBV27 and TRBJ1-1; tentative D call: TRBD1 (6 bases). The CDR3 has 15 amino acids. Germline V gene data show CDR1 as MNHEY and CDR2 as SMNVEV (reference sequence). V was clipped by 2 bases and J by 5 bases, with 15 bases between them.

This clone was picked up a small number of times. The rearrangement uses TRBV4-2 and TRBJ1-5; D is undetermined. Germline CDR1 and CDR2: LGHNA and YNFKEQ. This CDR3 has 14 residues. V dropped 4 bases and J dropped 5 bases, with 12 bases sitting between them. This CDR3 is CASSPAGGDQPQHF. The CDR3 DNA is TGTGCCAGCAGCCCTGCAGGCGGGGATCAGCCCCAGCATTTT.

The genes are TRBV2 and TRBJ2-2; TRBD1 is a possible D gene (6 bases). Trimming shortened V by 3 bases and J by 4 bases, and 15 bases separated the two germline ends. The CDR3 spans 16 residues. The germline gives CDR1 SNHLY, CDR2 FYNNEI. The CDR3: CASSEIDRPVTGELFF. In nucleotides, the CDR3 is TGTGCCAGCAGTGAGATAGACAGGCCAGTCACCGGGGAGCTGTTTTTT.

V and J are TRBV6-5 and TRBJ1-2; D not resolved. Germline CDR1 is MNHEY and CDR2 is SVGAGI. This CDR3 spans 13 amino acids. Deletions cut 3 bases from V and 4 bases from J, with 9 bases between. The CDR3 sequence: CASSYVSGYGYTF. The CDR3 DNA follows: TGTGCCAGCAGTTATGTCTCCGGCTATGGCTACACCTTC.

The rearrangement uses TRBV10-3 and TRBJ2-3; 12 positions match TRBD2. Trimming cost V 8 bases and J 7 bases; bases outside gene matches: 10. This CDR3 is 15 amino acids long. The germline V gene has CDR1 ENHRY and CDR2 SYGVKD. CDR3 protein: CAIGRTSGAPNTQYF. CDR3 DNA sequence: TGTGCCATCGGCCGGACTAGCGGGGCCCCGAATACGCAGTATTTT.

This chain uses TRBV7-7 with TRBJ2-1; TRBD2 agrees at 12 bases. The CDR3 is 15 residues long. In germline, CDR1 is SSHAT, CDR2 FNYEAQ (reference sequence). V was pared by 5 bases and J by 15 bases, with 14 bases of the junction left unmatched. CDR3 sequence (DNA): TGTGCCAGCAGCATCATACAGACTAGCGGGAGTGCCGCGTTCTTC. It specifies CASSIIQTSGSAAFF.

On this clone itself: Different DNA sequences within this sample yield the same CDR3. The V call is TRBV27, the J call TRBJ2-3; the D gene is possibly TRBD1 (5 bases). The V gene's germline CDR1 is MNHEY and CDR2 SMNVEV (reference sequence). V lost 6 bases and J 3 bases, leaving 7 bases between the germline ends. The CDR3 runs to 12 residues. The CDR3 DNA is TGTGCCAGCAGCCCAGGGACAGATACGCAGTATTTT. Amino acids: CASSPGTDTQYF.